The 20 T cell receptor beta chains listed next were all sequenced from one sample in a study of graft-versus-host responses after intestinal transplantation. Profiled with immunoSEQ multiplex PCR; TCRdb holds only in-frame clones, not every one. This sample has several thousand clones, with 30% to 35% found just once. Plating combined about 200,000 CFSE-labeled responder cells with about 200,000 irradiated, violet-dye-labeled stimulator cells. The sample was alloreactive CD8+ T cells from a mixed lymphocyte reaction culture, taken before transplantation. Subset of the sample: CFSE-low proliferating T cells sorted from roughly six-day pre-transplant mixed lymphocyte reaction (GvH or HvG direction). Receptors were obtained from a human patient who was an organ donor for intestinal transplantation.

This clone was detected only once. The chain joins TRBV6-5 to TRBJ1-2; the match to TRBD1 covers 7 bases. Unmatched junction bases numbered 8, after V lost 0 bases and J lost 4 bases. Per germline, CDR1 MNHEY and CDR2 SVGAGI. The CDR3 is 16 amino acids. In DNA, the CDR3 is TGTGCCAGCAGTTACTCGTATGGGACAGAAGCCTATGGCTACACCTTC. This gives the protein CASSYSYGTEAYGYTF.

The CDR3, as DNA: TGCGCCAGCAGCTTGGGGACTAGCCCCTATACGCAGTATTTT. The encoded protein is CASSLGTSPYTQYF. V gene TRBV5-1 combines with J gene TRBJ2-3; TRBD2 agrees at 8 bases. CDR1 is SGHRS and CDR2 is YFSETQ in the germline V gene. V lost 0 bases, J lost 7 bases, and 4 bases stayed unmatched. The CDR3 runs 14 residues.

The rearrangement uses TRBV4-3 and TRBJ2-7; 7 bases align to TRBD2. CDR1 LGHNA and CDR2 YSLEER come from the germline V gene. CDR3 length: 15 residues. Losses at the gene ends were 0 bases for V and 4 bases for J; bases not matched to a gene: 6. The CDR3 here is CASSQDRGGRYEQYF. The DNA for the CDR3 is TGCGCCAGCAGCCAAGATCGCGGGGGTAGATACGAGCAGTACTTC.

This chain uses TRBV11-2 with TRBJ2-7, with D perhaps TRBD2 (6 bases). The CDR3 is made up of 14 amino acids. Germline CDR1 reads SGHAT; CDR2 reads FQNNGV. Trimming shortened V by 4 bases and J by 5 bases, and 15 bases separated the two germline ends. CDR3 amino acids: CASSWTTWGDEQYF. CDR3 coding DNA: TGTGCCAGCAGCTGGACCACGTGGGGGGACGAGCAGTACTTC.

This clone was counted once. The rearrangement joins TRBV4-1 to TRBJ1-2; D gene uncertain. The CDR3 runs to 17 residues. Trimming removed 0 bases from V and 5 bases from J, with 19 bases in between. Per the germline V gene, CDR1 is MGHRA and CDR2 is YSYEKL. The CDR3 DNA reads TGCGCCAGCAGCCAAGACCATCGGAGGGCGGTAGGTTATGGCTACACCTTC. Amino acid sequence: CASSQDHRRAVGYGYTF.

This clone was counted only a few times. The rearrangement links TRBV7-8 to TRBJ1-5, with D unclear. The V end lost 5 bases, the J end lost 2 bases, and 7 bases lay between the germline ends. Germline V CDR1 and CDR2: SGHVS, FQNEAQ. This CDR3 comprises 13 residues. In DNA, the CDR3 is TGTGCCAGCAGCCCGGGTGGCAATCAGCCCCAGCATTTT. This encodes CASSPGGNQPQHF.

The genes are TRBV5-3 and TRBJ1-5, with a possible D match to TRBD1 (5 bases). TRBV5-3 is placed among ORFs of uncertain function. The ends were cut back, 2 bases at V and 3 bases at J, with 9 bases in the middle. The CDR3 is 14 amino acids. This chain's CDR3 is CARSFGQNNQPQHF. The CDR3 DNA is TGTGCCAGAAGCTTTGGACAAAACAATCAGCCCCAGCATTTT.

This clone was seen only a few times. The rearrangement uses TRBV7-8 and TRBJ1-1; the D is unclear. Per germline, CDR1 SGHVS and CDR2 FQNEAQ. The V gene lost 6 bases and the J gene lost 1 base, with 9 bases spanning the gap. The CDR3 has 13 residues. Here the CDR3 DNA reads TGTGCCAGCAGGAGGAGGAGGAACACTGAAGCTTTCTTT. Protein sequence: CASRRRRNTEAFF.

The chain employs TRBV15 and TRBJ2-2; maybe TRBD2 (6 bases). CDR3 length equals 14 residues. CDR1 is LNHNV, CDR2 YYDKDF, per germline (reference sequence). Trimming pared 1 base from V and 10 bases from J, leaving 13 bases between. CDR3 bases: TGTGCCACCAGCAGAGCCGGGACTGCCCCGGAGCTGTTTTTT. Protein sequence: CATSRAGTAPELFF.

The V and J genes are TRBV4-2 and TRBJ2-5; 13 nucleotides agree with TRBD2. V lost 2 bases to trimming and J lost 3 bases; unmatched junction nucleotides: 3. Germline CDR1 LGHNA, CDR2 YNFKEQ. This CDR3 is 16 amino acids long. The CDR3 DNA sequence: TGTGCCAGCAGCCAAAGTACTAGCGGGAGGGAAGAGACCCAGTACTTC. Its translation: CASSQSTSGREETQYF.

This clone is labeled medium-sized (0.01 to 0.1%). The chain links TRBV4-1 to TRBJ2-7; D gene unclear. Trimming stripped 0 bases from V and 6 bases from J, with 6 bases between. Germline V gives CDR1 MGHRA, CDR2 YSYEKL. The CDR3 length is 12 residues. CDR3 DNA: TGCGCCAGCAGCCAAGATCATGTCGAGCAGTACTTC. It is translated as CASSQDHVEQYF.

V and J are TRBV6-1 and TRBJ1-1, with unresolved D. The germline gives CDR1 MNHNS, CDR2 SASEGT. Trimming took 3 bases from V and 0 from J, leaving 5 bases between them. This CDR3 has 13 amino acids. The CDR3 protein is CASSEQLNTEAFF. CDR3 nucleotide sequence: TGTGCCAGCAGTGAGCAGTTGAACACTGAAGCTTTCTTT.

The chain uses TRBV6-5 and TRBJ1-1; D uncertain. V was pared by 7 bases and J by 9 bases, with 15 bases between. CDR1 and CDR2 from the germline V gene are MNHEY and SVGAGI. The CDR3 has 12 residues. CDR3: CASIHTGFQAFF. The CDR3 DNA reads TGTGCCAGCATCCATACCGGGTTCCAAGCTTTCTTT.

This clone has a handful of counts. The chain joins TRBV7-6 to TRBJ1-1; 12 nucleotides align to TRBD1. The junction had 25 bases not matched to a gene; V was cut back by 5 bases and J by 3 bases. The CDR3 is 22 amino acids. The germline gives CDR1 SGHVS, CDR2 FNYEAQ. This CDR3 is CASSLRPGQGASYGWVDTEAFF. The CDR3 region has the DNA TGTGCCAGCAGCCTGAGACCGGGACAGGGGGCGTCTTATGGCTGGGTAGACACTGAAGCTTTCTTT.

This clone was recorded once. The J gene is TRBJ2-5, the V gene TRBV19; D is unresolved. CDR3 length: 15 amino acids. Trimming removed 1 base at V and 4 bases at J, with 13 bases between. Germline V CDR1 and CDR2: LNHDA, SQIVND (reference sequence). The CDR3 sequence is CASSIAVRRPETQYF. The CDR3 DNA reads as TGTGCCAGTAGTATAGCGGTACGGCGGCCAGAGACCCAGTACTTC.

The CDR3 is CATATRGRETQYF. CDR3 DNA sequence: TGTGCCACCGCTACCAGGGGCAGAGAGACCCAGTACTTC. This rearrangement joins TRBV19 to TRBJ2-5; possible D gene TRBD1, 6 bases. Germline lookup yields CDR1 LNHDA and CDR2 SQIVND (reference sequence). The CDR3 extends over 13 amino acids. V shed 10 bases and J shed 4 bases, with 16 bases lying between them. The full variable domain, its missing parts supplied by reference TRBV19 and TRBJ2-5, is DGGITQSPKYLFRKEGQNVTLSCEQNLNHDAMYWYRQDPGQGLRLIYYSQIVNDFQKGDIAEGYSVSREKKESFPLTVTSAQKNPTAFYLCATATRGRETQYFGPGTRLLVL.

The V call is TRBV27, the J call TRBJ1-6; tentatively, D is TRBD1 (5 bases). The V gene lost 2 bases and the J gene lost 6 bases, with 14 bases spanning the gap. The germline gives CDR1 MNHEY, CDR2 SMNVEV (reference sequence). The CDR3 runs to 16 residues. This CDR3 is CASSLMAGPSNSPLHF. For the CDR3, the DNA is TGTGCCAGCAGTTTAATGGCGGGACCGAGTAATTCACCCCTCCACTTT.

This rearrangement joins TRBV9 to TRBJ1-6; TRBD1 matches 7 bases. The V gene end was trimmed by 3 bases and the J gene end by 8 bases; junction bases not matched to a gene: 8. This CDR3 has 15 amino acids. Per the germline V gene, CDR1 is SGDLS and CDR2 is YYNGEE. CDR3 coding DNA: TGTGCCAGCAGCGCAAGCGCCAGGGGGGATTCACCCCTCCACTTT. Its protein is CASSASARGDSPLHF.

The J gene is TRBJ1-2, the V gene TRBV9; 8 nucleotides agree with TRBD1. CDR1 is SGDLS, CDR2 YYNGEE, per germline. V lost 4 bases, J lost 4 bases, and 6 bases stayed unmatched. CDR3 length: 14 residues. The CDR3 region has the DNA TGTGCCAGCAGCCTCGGGACAGGCTTCTATGGCTACACCTTC. Amino acids: CASSLGTGFYGYTF.

This clone turned up a few times. The genes are TRBV5-1 and TRBJ2-3; 11 positions match TRBD2. CDR3 size: 18 residues. Germline V CDR1 and CDR2: SGHRS, YFSETQ. The J segment lost 4 bases and the V segment lost 1 base, leaving 11 bases of the junction unmatched. Written as DNA, the CDR3 is TGCGCCAGCAGCTTGAGCGGACTAGCGGGTTGGGTGTCAGATACGCAGTATTTT. Amino acids: CASSLSGLAGWVSDTQYF.